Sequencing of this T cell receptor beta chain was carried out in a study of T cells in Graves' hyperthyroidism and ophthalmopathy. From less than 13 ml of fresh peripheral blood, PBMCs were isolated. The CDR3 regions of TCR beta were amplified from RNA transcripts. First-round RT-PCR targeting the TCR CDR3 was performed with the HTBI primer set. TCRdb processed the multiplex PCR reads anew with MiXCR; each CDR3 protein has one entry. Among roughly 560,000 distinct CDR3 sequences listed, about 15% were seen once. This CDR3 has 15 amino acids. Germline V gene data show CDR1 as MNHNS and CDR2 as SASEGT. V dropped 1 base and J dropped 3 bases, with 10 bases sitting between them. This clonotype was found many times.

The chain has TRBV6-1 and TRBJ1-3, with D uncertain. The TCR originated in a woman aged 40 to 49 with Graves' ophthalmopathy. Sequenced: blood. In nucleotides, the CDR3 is TGTGCCAGCAGTGAAGATGGGTGGGGTGGAAACACCATATATTTT. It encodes CASSEDGWGGNTIYF.